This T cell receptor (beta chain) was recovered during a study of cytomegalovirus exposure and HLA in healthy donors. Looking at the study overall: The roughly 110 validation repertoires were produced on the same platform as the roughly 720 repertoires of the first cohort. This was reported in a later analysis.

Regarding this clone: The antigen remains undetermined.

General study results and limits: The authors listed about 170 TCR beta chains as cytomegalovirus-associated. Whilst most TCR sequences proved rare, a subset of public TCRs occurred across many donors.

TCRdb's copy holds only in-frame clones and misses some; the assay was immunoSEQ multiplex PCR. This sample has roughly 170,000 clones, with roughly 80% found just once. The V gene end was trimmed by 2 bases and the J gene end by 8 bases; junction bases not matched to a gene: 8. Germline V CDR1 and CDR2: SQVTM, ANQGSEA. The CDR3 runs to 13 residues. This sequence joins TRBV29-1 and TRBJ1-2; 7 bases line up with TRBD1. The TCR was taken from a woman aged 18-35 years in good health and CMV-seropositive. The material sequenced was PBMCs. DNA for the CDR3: TGCAGCGTTGAAAATTCAAGGGGGCGAGGCTACACCTTC. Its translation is CSVENSRGRGYTF.